This TCR beta chain was sequenced for a study of T cell repertoires in cytomegalovirus infection. Across the whole study: In the study, CMV epitopes included recently identified HLA-C-restricted and well-studied HLA-B-restricted ones.

TCRdb redid the calling of the reads with MiXCR, one entry per CDR3 protein. In the table there are some 940,000 distinct CDR3 sequences, roughly a third of which are singletons. Findings of the study overall: Cumulative frequency (of public TCR beta family members) identified carriers of CMV plus the relevant HLA.

Germline assignment: CDR1 MNHEY and CDR2 SMNVEV (reference sequence). This CDR3 is 17 amino acids long. Trimming stripped 2 bases from V and 3 bases from J, with 18 bases between. In regard to this clonotype: Its antigen is not identified.

This receptor was identified in a human donor in good health (CMV status not recorded). Some clones in this sample may be carry-over from other donors' samples. This chain links TRBV27 with TRBJ2-3, with D unclear. Material: cultured CD8+ T cells from PBMCs, obtained from culture after CMV antigen stimulation. CDR3 protein: CASSLIPWAERTDTQYF. The CDR3 DNA reads TGTGCCAGCAGTTTAATTCCGTGGGCAGAAAGAACAGATACGCAGTATTTT.